This TCR beta chain is drawn from a study of Ad26.COV2.S vaccination and SARS-CoV-2 variants. Libraries were prepared by immunoSEQ multiplex PCR; TCRdb keeps only in-frame clonotypes and omits some of them. Of roughly 420,000 clones in the sample, 88% were seen once. Looked up from germline, CDR1 is LNHDA and CDR2 is SQIVND (reference sequence). V lost 3 bases, J lost 6 bases, and 23 bases lay in between. The CDR3 sequence is 17 residues long. The sample's treatment: approximately 18 received Ad26.COV2.S at low or high dose, single or two shots; 5 received placebo; per-sample allocation not given. The samples were gathered on day 63 after the first injection of vaccine or placebo. Donor was an adult aged 18-55 years in Boston.

The sequences come from peripheral blood, collected in a trial of Ad26.COV2.S vaccine versus placebo. This sequence was found in a person aged 18-60 years who received the Ad26.COV2.S COVID-19 vaccine or a placebo. This chain uses TRBV19 with TRBJ1-1, with D possibly being TRBD1 (6 bases). The CDR3 region is CASSIPPFSGDRAEAFF. In DNA, the CDR3 is TGTGCCAGTAGTATCCCTCCCTTTTCAGGGGATAGAGCTGAAGCTTTCTTT. Filled out from reference TRBV19 and TRBJ1-1, the complete variable domain reads DGGITQSPKYLFRKEGQNVTLSCEQNLNHDAMYWYRQDPGQGLRLIYYSQIVNDFQKGDIAEGYSVSREKKESFPLTVTSAQKNPTAFYLCASSIPPFSGDRAEAFFGQGTRLTVV.